The present TCR beta chain was sequenced within a study of early T cells in non-severe SARS-CoV-2 infection. For the study at large: Sequenced material consisted of bulk RNA (from unsorted whole blood), and chains were unpaired. Study conclusions and caveats: Reliance on VDJdb matching favored anti-spike CD8 responses; private and CD4 specificities were missed.

Individually, cDNA molecules had unique molecular identifiers attached to them. TCRdb used MiXCR to reprocess the 5' RACE reads, holding one entry per CDR3 protein. The data show 100,000 to 150,000 distinct CDR3 sequences, 15% seen once. This clonotype was seen more than once but under ten times. The antigen remains undetermined. Germline loops: CDR1 SGHNT, CDR2 YYREEE (reference sequence). The CDR3 length is 15 residues. The trim removed 2 bases at V and 5 bases at J, leaving 9 bases unmatched. This clonotype was obtained from an adult who was a healthcare worker with PCR-confirmed SARS-CoV-2 infection or an uninfected control (not recorded which). The J gene is TRBJ1-1, the V gene TRBV5-4, with TRBD1 matching 7 bases. Sequenced sample: whole blood. The CDR3 DNA sequence: TGTGCCAGCAGCTTAATGGGACAGCAAAAAACTGAAGCTTTCTTT. Amino acids: CASSLMGQQKTEAFF.